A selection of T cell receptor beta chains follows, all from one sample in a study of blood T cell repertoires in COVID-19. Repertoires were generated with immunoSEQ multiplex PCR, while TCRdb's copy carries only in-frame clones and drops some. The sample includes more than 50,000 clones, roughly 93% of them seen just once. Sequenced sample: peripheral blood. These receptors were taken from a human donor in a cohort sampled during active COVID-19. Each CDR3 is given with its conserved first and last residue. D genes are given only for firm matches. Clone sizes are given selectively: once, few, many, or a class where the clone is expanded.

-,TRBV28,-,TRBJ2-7,TGTGCCAGCAGTTTAAGGGGCGAGCAGTACTTC,CASSLRGEQYF
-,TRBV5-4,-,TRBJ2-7,TGTGCCAGCGGTACAGGAAAACAGAGCTACGAGCAGTACTTC,CASGTGKQSYEQYF
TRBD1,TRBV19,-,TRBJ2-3,TGTGCCAGTAGTAGGGGACAGGGGGAGGCAGATACGCAGTATTTT,CASSRGQGEADTQYF
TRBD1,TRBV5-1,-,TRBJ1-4,TGCGCCAGCAGCGAAAGACAGGGGGTATATGAAAAACTGTTTTTT,CASSERQGVYEKLFF
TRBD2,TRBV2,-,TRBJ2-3,TGTGCCAGCAGTGTTGAAGCGGGACGCACAGATACGCAGTATTTT,CASSVEAGRTDTQYF
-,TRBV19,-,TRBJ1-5,TGTGCCAGTAGTACCTCGAGGTTCCCCAATCAGCCCCAGCATTTT,CASSTSRFPNQPQHF
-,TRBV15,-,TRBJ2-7,TGTGCCACCAGCAGAATTGATCGGGTAAACTACGAGCAGTACTTC,CATSRIDRVNYEQYF
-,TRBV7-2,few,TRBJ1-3,TGTGCCAGCAGCCCCCATTCAGGGAAAGGCAACACCATATATTTT,CASSPHSGKGNTIYF
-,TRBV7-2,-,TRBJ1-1,TGTGCCAGCAGCTTAGGGCGGATGAACACTGAAGCTTTCTTT,CASSLGRMNTEAFF
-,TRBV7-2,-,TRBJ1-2,TGTGCCAGTCGAGAGACTAACTATGGCTACACCTTC,CASRETNYGYTF
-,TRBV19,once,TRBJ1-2,TGTGCCAGTCATGGGCCACAACTGAACTATGGCTACACCTTC,CASHGPQLNYGYTF
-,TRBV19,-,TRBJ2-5,TGTGCCAGTAGTTCCCGGACAGCGGGGGAGACCCAGTACTTC,CASSSRTAGETQYF
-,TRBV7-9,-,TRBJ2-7,TGTGCCAGCAGCTTAGATTCCGGGTTTATCGGAACTGGTGGATCCGAGCAGTACTTC,CASSLDSGFIGTGGSEQYF
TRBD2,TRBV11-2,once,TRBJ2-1,TGTGCCAGCAGCTTAGAGCCTAGCGGGAACGCTGAGCAGTTCTTC,CASSLEPSGNAEQFF
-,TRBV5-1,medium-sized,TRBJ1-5,TGCGCCAGGACGGGAGTCGGTCAGCCCCAGCATTTT,CARTGVGQPQHF
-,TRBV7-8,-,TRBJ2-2,TGTGCCAGCCTCCCCCCCACGGGGGAAGGAACCGGGGAGCTGTTTTTT,CASLPPTGEGTGELFF
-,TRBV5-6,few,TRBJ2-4,TGTGCCAGCAGCTCAGTAGGGAGCAAAAACATTCAGTACTTC,CASSSVGSKNIQYF
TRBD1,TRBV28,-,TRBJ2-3,TGTGCCAGCAGTCTCCCGACAGGGTTTATTGCAGATACGCAGTATTTT,CASSLPTGFIADTQYF
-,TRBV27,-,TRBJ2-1,TGTGCCAGCAGTTTATCTATTGGAGACTATGCCTACAATGAGCAGTTCTTC,CASSLSIGDYAYNEQFF
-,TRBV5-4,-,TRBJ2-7,TGTGCCAGCAGCTTCTCCCGCTCCTACGAGCAGTACTTC,CASSFSRSYEQYF
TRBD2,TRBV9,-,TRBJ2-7,TGTGCCAGCAGCCGGGGGGTCACCTACGAGCAGTACTTC,CASSRGVTYEQYF
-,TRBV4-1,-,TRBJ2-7,TGCGCCAGCAGCCAAGATCTCGAGCAGTACTTC,CASSQDLEQYF
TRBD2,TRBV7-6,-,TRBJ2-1,TGTGCCAGCAGCGACCCCGTAGCGGGAGCCTACAATGAGCAGTTCTTC,CASSDPVAGAYNEQFF
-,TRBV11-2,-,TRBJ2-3,TGTGCCAGCAGCTCCCTCCGGGATACGCAGTATTTT,CASSSLRDTQYF
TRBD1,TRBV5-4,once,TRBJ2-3,TGTGCCAGCAGCTTGTCTATGGGACAGGGCACAGATACGCAGTATTTT,CASSLSMGQGTDTQYF
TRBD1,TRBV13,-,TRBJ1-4,TGTGCCAGCAGCCGATGGGACAGTCCGAGCGAAAAACTGTTTTTT,CASSRWDSPSEKLFF
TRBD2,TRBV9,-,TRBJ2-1,TGTGCCAGCAGCGTCAGGACTAGCGGGGGGAGGGATGAGCAGTTCTTC,CASSVRTSGGRDEQFF
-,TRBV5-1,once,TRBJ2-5,TGCGCCAGCAGCTTGGCCTGGGCCGCCAGAGGGAAGACCCAGTACTTC,CASSLAWAARGKTQYF
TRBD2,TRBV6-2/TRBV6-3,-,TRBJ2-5,TGTGCCAGCAGTCCCGTGGGGAGGGATTACCAAGAGACCCAGTACTTC,CASSPVGRDYQETQYF
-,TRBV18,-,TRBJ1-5,TGTGCCAGCTCACCGATGGGTAGAGGGCTGAGGGATAATCAGCCCCAGCATTTT,CASSPMGRGLRDNQPQHF
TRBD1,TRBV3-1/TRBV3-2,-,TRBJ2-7,TGTGCCAGCAGCCTGACAGGGGCGCAGGGCGAGCAGTACTTC,CASSLTGAQGEQYF
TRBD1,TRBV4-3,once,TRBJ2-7,TGCGCCAGCAGCCCCGGGACAGGGTCCTACGAGCAGTACTTC,CASSPGTGSYEQYF
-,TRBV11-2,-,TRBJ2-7,TGTGCCAGCAGCTTAGATTCGGAGGTAGCCTACGAGCAGTACTTC,CASSLDSEVAYEQYF
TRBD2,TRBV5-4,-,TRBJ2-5,TGTGCCAGCAGCTTGAGAAGCGGGAGGGTCGGAGAGACCCAGTACTTC,CASSLRSGRVGETQYF
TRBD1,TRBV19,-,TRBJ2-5,TGTGCCAGTAGTTCCGGGACAGGAGGGGAGACCCAGTACTTC,CASSSGTGGETQYF
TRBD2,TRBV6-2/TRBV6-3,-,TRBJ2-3,TGTGCCAGCAGTTACGGCGCGGGAGTCTCCGATACGCAGTATTTT,CASSYGAGVSDTQYF
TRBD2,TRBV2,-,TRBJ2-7,TGTGCCAGCAGCGAGACTAGCGGGAGGGGGGAGCAGTACTTC,CASSETSGRGEQYF
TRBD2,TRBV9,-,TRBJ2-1,TGTGCCAGCAGCGTAGAGGGACTAGCGGGAGATATCTACAATGAGCAGTTCTTC,CASSVEGLAGDIYNEQFF